This TCR beta chain was retrieved from a study of human T cells and chemical hapten exposure (dated by TCRdb to the early 2020s). About the full investigation: For sensitization, 2% DPC in acetone was applied to a 2 cm by 2 cm area of upper inner arm skin. Weekly therapeutic DPC doses were additionally applied to the scalp of patients throughout the roughly 23-week study period. Patch testing on the upper back used Finn chambers containing 0.01% DPC, with scoring done after 6 days according to International Contact Dermatitis Research Group standards. The patient cohort, mostly female, included alopecia areata with under or over 50% scalp involvement, alopecia totalis and alopecia universalis. Libraries were pooled for sequencing, and per-sample TCR yields varied mainly because of small differences in library volumes within the pool. The study tracked peripheral blood TCR repertoire changes in vivo during primary and secondary sensitization to the hapten diphenylcyclopropenone (DPC) in alopecia patients. Blood samples were taken from patients before sensitization (week 0) and then at 2, 6 and about 24 weeks after DPC sensitization. About 30 alopecia patients provided blood for TCR sequencing at one to four time points (pre-sensitization, 2, 6 and 24 weeks).

Reading from cysteine to phenylalanine, the CDR3 counts 13 amino acids. Solely the CDR3 DNA is kept, with 39 bases framed from the first base. At the junction V is shortened by 11 bases and J by 5 bases, with 16 bases in between. From a lookup of the germline V gene, CDR1 and CDR2 are MNHEY and SVGEGT. A remark on this clonotype: Its target antigen remains unknown. There are no base qualities to consult, and no much larger clone falls within one base.

The meaning of the sample's time point label: patch test 1, 2 weeks after DPC sensitization. The label giving this sample's treatment or condition can be read as: therapeutic diphenylcyclopropenone sensitization with weekly scalp DPC. At every patch-test visit, the blood draw took place before the patch test was put on. To be eligible, patients had to be aged 18 to 70, diagnosed with alopecia and judged suitable for DPC therapy, while pregnant patients were excluded. Total RNA was isolated from unfractionated whole blood collected in Tempus Blood RNA tubes. Results and caveats for the whole study, not just this receptor: A positive correlation was found between the number of PT1 expanded TCRs and patch test score, with significance reached at thresholds 8, 16 and 32 but not 4. After repeated subsampling, the strength of the expansion versus patch-test correlation and the threshold at which it became significant changed. The number of TCRs above 1 in 1000 frequency did not change with DPC sensitization; there was no evidence of global repertoire structure alterations. Alopecia, a presumed autoimmune disease, was present in all patients, so the immune response of the patients might differ from that of healthy individuals. Expanded TCRs formed significantly more large CDR3 similarity clusters than pre-sensitization or healthy control sets, consistent with antigen-driven responses.

Library preparation was by RACE. The instrument given in TCRdb is NextSeq 500. During library preparation, unique molecular identifiers were attached to individual cDNA molecules so that TCRs could be counted in a quantitative, reproducible way. For every blood RNA sample, sequencing covered both the TCR alpha and TCR beta chains. The source study handled its data this way. A median of about 87,000 TCRs per sample was observed, with a range of 23,224 to 690,600. The Decombinator software suite was used to annotate the V, J and CDR3 of the TCR reads. To make PS versus PT1 abundance plots, every sample was subsampled to the same number of TCRs (28,000). TCRs were defined as expanded if absent before sensitization and observed at least eight times at the 2-week time point. The public reads were reanalyzed by TCRdb: fastp trimming at Q25, MiXCR alignment, in-frame beta chains only. Merged by CDR3 protein, the rows form single entries marked with the most common genes and DNA. These V and J calls originate from TCRdb's pipeline instead of the authors' own analysis. The sample data list around 120,000 distinct CDR3 sequences, and around 13% of these were observed just once. Around 0.99% of the sample lies in the top ten.

This receptor was identified in a man aged 18-30 years with alopecia areata. Some clones in this sample may be carry-over from other donors' samples. This specimen consisted of whole blood, obtained in connection with sensitization to the hapten diphenylcyclopropenone (DPC). The chain was built from TRBV6-2 or TRBV6-3 and TRBJ1-5; the D gene is perhaps TRBD1, on 6 matching bases. The CDR3 region: CAGQRNLYQPQHF. The nucleotide sequence is TGTGCCGGACAGAGAAATCTTTATCAGCCCCAGCATTTT.